Listed below are T cell receptor beta chains from one sample, sequenced in a study of T cells in localized non-small cell lung cancer. The assay was immunoSEQ multiplex PCR, and TCRdb's table has in-frame clones only and misses some. The repertoire has about 83,000 clones, approximately 80% of them found once; the top ten carry roughly 9.8%. Sequencing used peripheral blood, obtained before any cancer treatment. These receptors originate from a female donor older than 55 with stage I lung adenocarcinoma. CDR3s include the opening cysteine and the closing phenylalanine or tryptophan. Fields, in order: clone size, J gene, V gene, D gene, CDR3 DNA, CDR3 protein. The D gene is left open where the match is weak. Size is omitted from some rows. Given values are once, few, many or a class for expanded clones.

- TRBJ2-7 TRBV5-1 - TGCGCCAGCAGGGCTGGGCGTAGCTCCTACGAGCAGTACTTC CASRAGRSSYEQYF
- TRBJ1-6 TRBV30 - TGTGCCTGGAGCCGGGACCGCCAATTGACTTCACCCCTCCACTTT CAWSRDRQLTSPLHF
- TRBJ2-3 TRBV9 - TGTGCCAGCAGCCCCAGGGTCTTTCCCACAGATACGCAGTATTTT CASSPRVFPTDTQYF
few TRBJ2-7 TRBV15 TRBD2 TGTGCCACCAGCAGGGGAGGGTCCCCCAACGAGCAGTACTTC CATSRGGSPNEQYF
few TRBJ1-1 TRBV12-5 - TGTGCTAGTGGTCCATCCGGGGGAGGAGGTCGGACTGAAGCTTTCTTT CASGPSGGGGRTEAFF
- TRBJ1-5 TRBV6-1 TRBD1 TGTGCCAGCAGTGAAGGACAGGGGGCATATCAGCCCCAGCATTTT CASSEGQGAYQPQHF
few TRBJ2-7 TRBV16 - TGTGCCAGCAGCCAGATTTCCCTAAACACCGAGCAGTACTTC CASSQISLNTEQYF
- TRBJ2-1 TRBV7-7 TRBD1 TGTGCTAGCAGCTTAGTGGCAGGGAAGGGGGCAAATGAGCAGTTCTTC CASSLVAGKGANEQFF
- TRBJ2-7 TRBV6-5 TRBD2 TGTGCCAGCAGTGGGGGACTAGCGGAGTCCTACGAGCAGTACTTC CASSGGLAESYEQYF
- TRBJ2-1 TRBV2 TRBD2 TGTGCCAGCAGTGCGTGGTCGGTAGCGGGAGACAATGAGCAGTTCTTC CASSAWSVAGDNEQFF
once TRBJ2-2 TRBV6-5 - TGTGCCAGCGAGGAGGCGGGAACGGGCACCGGGGAGCTGTTTTTT CASEEAGTGTGELFF
- TRBJ2-7 TRBV5-6 - TGTGCCAGCAGCCTTGGGTTTGTCGGACACGAGCAGTACTTC CASSLGFVGHEQYF
few TRBJ2-3 TRBV7-3 - TGTGCCAGCAGCTTAAGGCCCATCGGAGGGTATGGCACAGATACGCAGTATTTT CASSLRPIGGYGTDTQYF
- TRBJ1-4 TRBV30 - TGTGCCTGGGCGGGTGATGCTAATGAAAAACTGTTTTTT CAWAGDANEKLFF
- TRBJ2-2 TRBV13 - TGTGCCAGCAGCTTAAGGGCGGCCGGGGAGCTGTTTTTT CASSLRAAGELFF
- TRBJ1-5 TRBV19 - TGTGCCAGTAGTAGGGTTGGACGGACGAATCAGCCCCAGCATTTT CASSRVGRTNQPQHF
- TRBJ2-7 TRBV28 - TGTGCCAGCAGGCCAGACCCGCCTAATTACGGGCAGTACTTC CASRPDPPNYGQYF
- TRBJ2-3 TRBV29-1 - TGCAGCGTGGGGGGCAGGCTCCGAACGAATACGCAGTATTTT CSVGGRLRTNTQYF
once TRBJ1-2 TRBV30 - TGTGCCTGGAATAGGGAGGACCATGGCTACACCTTC CAWNREDHGYTF
- TRBJ1-2 TRBV6-1 TRBD1 TGTGCCAGCAGTGCCCAGGGACAGGGAGATGGCTACACCTTC CASSAQGQGDGYTF
- TRBJ1-1 TRBV5-8 - TGTGCCAGCAGCTCCGGTGGGTCTGAAGCTTTCTTT CASSSGGSEAFF
- TRBJ2-7 TRBV7-2 - TGTGCCAGCAGCCCGAGGACGGCCTACGAGCAGTACTTC CASSPRTAYEQYF
- TRBJ1-1 TRBV28 - TGTGCCACCCGAAAGAGGAACACTGAAGCTTTCTTT CATRKRNTEAFF
- TRBJ1-1 TRBV4-2 - TGTGCCAGCAGCTTGAAATCCCCAAATATGAACACTGAAGCTTTCTTT CASSLKSPNMNTEAFF
- TRBJ2-1 TRBV7-6 - TGTGCCAGCAGCTTAGTAAGGGGAAATGAGCAGTTCTTC CASSLVRGNEQFF
- TRBJ1-5 TRBV10-3 - TGTGCCATCAGTGAAGGGGGTAGCAATCAGCCCCAGCATTTT CAISEGGSNQPQHF
- TRBJ1-1 TRBV5-8 - TGTGCCAGCAGCCCGGGACCCACCTCGGCTTTCTTT CASSPGPTSAFF
- TRBJ1-5 TRBV10-3 TRBD1 TGTGCCATCAGGGATGGAGGGGGCGCGGATCAGCCCCAGCATTTT CAIRDGGGADQPQHF
- TRBJ1-5 TRBV30 - TGTGCCGGAGCGTGGGAAAGGGATCAGCCCCAGCATTTT CAGAWERDQPQHF